A selection of T cell receptor beta chains follows, all from one sample in a study of T cell responses to AZD1222 COVID-19 vaccine. Measured with immunoSEQ multiplex PCR; TCRdb has only the in-frame clones, and not every one. The sample contains about 160,000 clones, about 91% of which appear only once. Sequencing was performed on peripheral blood, taken on day 0 of MenACWY control vaccination. The source is an adult in good health. The CDR3 runs from the conserved cysteine through the conserved F or W. D genes are given only for firm matches.

.,TRBJ1-5,TRBV28,CASRTALNQPQHF
.,TRBJ1-2,TRBV27,CASRRLQGLLNGYTF
.,TRBJ1-2,TRBV3-1/TRBV3-2,CASSQGGGGYTF
.,TRBJ2-2,TRBV9,CASSKRLANTGELFF
.,TRBJ1-2,TRBV3-1/TRBV3-2,CASSQVRGGNYGYTF
.,TRBJ1-4,TRBV7-9,CASRAVGTNEKLFF
.,TRBJ1-1,TRBV12-3/TRBV12-4,CASSLIRNTEAFF
TRBD1,TRBJ2-4,TRBV28,CASSATGQAGRHKNIQYF
TRBD2,TRBJ2-1,TRBV19,CASSILTSGRFNEQFF
.,TRBJ1-5,TRBV30,CAWSGRGGQPQHF
TRBD1,TRBJ2-5,TRBV5-1,CASSLGGTGEQETQYF
.,TRBJ2-1,TRBV4-1,CASSHVATPNEQFF
TRBD1,TRBJ2-7,TRBV6-5,CASSGTDGPYEQYF
TRBD1,TRBJ1-2,TRBV28,CASSSPPGQGGYTF
.,TRBJ1-1,TRBV6-1,CASSEATNTEAFF
.,TRBJ1-2,TRBV19,CASSTGNNYGYTF
TRBD2,TRBJ2-1,TRBV5-1,CASSRTSGNNEQFF
.,TRBJ2-1,TRBV3-1/TRBV3-2,CASRHRNEQFF
TRBD1,TRBJ1-2,TRBV19,CASGTGAKSYGYTF
.,TRBJ1-2,TRBV11-3,CASSLEGRGANYGYTF
TRBD2,TRBJ2-1,TRBV5-1,CASSLTGGGHNEQFF
TRBD1,TRBJ2-1,TRBV19,CASSPRTGGGNNEQFF
.,TRBJ1-1,TRBV7-3,CASSLNRGTEAFF
.,TRBJ1-3,TRBV7-9,CASSARTGNTIYF
.,TRBJ2-7,TRBV3-1/TRBV3-2,CASSQDRGQVGGEQYF
.,TRBJ2-7,TRBV11-2,CASSLVKGSEQYF
.,TRBJ2-1,TRBV4-1,CASSQAQGGYNEQFF
.,TRBJ1-1,TRBV11-2,CASSYGQQNTEAFF